A single sample is the source of the 31 T cell receptor beta chains below, sequenced in a study of identical twins. TCRdb processed the 5' RACE reads anew with MiXCR; each CDR3 protein has one entry. Of 400,000 to 650,000 distinct CDR3 sequences listed, 20% to 25% were seen once; the top ten hold about 0.91%. The data also belong to a second study, concerning T cells expressing NK-cell markers.

Sequencing used CD4+ T cells sorted from blood. These receptors were collected from a woman between 18 and 30 years old in good health.

In its sample, this clonotype was seen many times. The V call is TRBV2, the J call TRBJ1-6, with 9 positions matching TRBD1. The CDR3 has 15 residues. The V gene end was trimmed by 7 bases and the J gene end by 8 bases; junction bases not matched to a gene: 9. CDR1 SNHLY and CDR2 FYNNEI come from the germline V gene. The CDR3 coding sequence is TGTGCCAGCACCCCCGACAGGGGGGGTTATTCACCCCTCCACTTT. Its translation: CASTPDRGGYSPLHF.

At least ten counts were recorded for this clonotype. This chain uses TRBV25-1 with TRBJ1-1; D is undetermined. V lost 2 bases to trimming and J lost 7 bases, with 8 bases between them. CDR1 and CDR2 (germline): MGHDK, SYGVNS. The CDR3 contains 12 residues. The CDR3 DNA reads as TGTGCCAGCAGTGAAGGACTGTTTGAAGCTTTCTTT. Its protein product is CASSEGLFEAFF.

The rearrangement uses TRBV6-1 and TRBJ1-5; D uncertain. With 5 bases removed from V and 2 bases from J, the gap between germline ends came to 10 bases. Germline V gives CDR1 MNHNS, CDR2 SASEGT. The CDR3 runs 14 residues. The CDR3: CASSLRRGNQPQHF. In DNA form, the CDR3 reads TGTGCCAGCAGTCTTAGGCGGGGCAATCAGCCCCAGCATTTT.

The genes are TRBV19 and TRBJ2-5; D call uncertain. This CDR3 comprises 13 residues. The germline V gene has CDR1 LNHDA and CDR2 SQIVND (reference sequence). V gave up 7 bases and J gave up 1 base, with 10 bases separating them. CDR3 in amino acids: CASNNSPQETQYF. In DNA form, the CDR3 reads TGTGCCAGTAACAACTCTCCCCAAGAGACCCAGTACTTC. Looking up the rest from reference TRBV19 and TRBJ2-5 gives the full variable domain: DGGITQSPKYLFRKEGQNVTLSCEQNLNHDAMYWYRQDPGQGLRLIYYSQIVNDFQKGDIAEGYSVSREKKESFPLTVTSAQKNPTAFYLCASNNSPQETQYFGPGTRLLVL.

This clonotype has just a few counts. The V and J genes are TRBV20-1 and TRBJ1-2, with D maybe TRBD1 (5 bases). The germline V gene has CDR1 DFQATT and CDR2 SNEGSKA (reference sequence). The CDR3 sequence is 13 residues long. Trimming removed 8 bases from V and 3 bases from J, with 16 bases in between. The DNA of the CDR3 is TGCAGTTTTTTAGGGGAGGGTGACTATGGCTACACCTTC. Translated, it gives CSFLGEGDYGYTF.

This clonotype was counted a few times. V gene TRBV29-1 combines with J gene TRBJ1-1; no clear D. V was cut by 7 bases and J by 8 bases, with 17 bases left in between. Germline CDR1 is SQVTM and CDR2 is ANQGSEA. This CDR3 region has 12 residues. The CDR3 bases are TGCAGCGCCCGACTAGGATTGGGGGAAGCTTTCTTT. Translation gives CSARLGLGEAFF.

The V and J genes are TRBV20-1 and TRBJ2-2, with D perhaps matching TRBD1 (6 bases). Between the trimmed V and J ends, which lost 5 bases and 4 bases, there was a span of 14 bases. The CDR3 is 14 residues long. Germline CDR1 reads DFQATT; CDR2 reads SNEGSKA (reference sequence). CDR3 amino acids: CSALFTGSTGELFF. The CDR3 coding sequence is TGCAGTGCTTTATTCACAGGGAGCACCGGGGAGCTGTTTTTT.

This clonotype was recorded at least ten times. The gene calls are TRBV12-3 or TRBV12-4 and TRBJ2-1; D perhaps matches TRBD2 (6 bases). The CDR3 extends over 14 amino acids. V was cut by 5 bases and J by 4 bases, with 12 bases left in between. CDR3 region: CASSTGLEYNEQFF. The DNA for the CDR3 is TGTGCCAGCAGTACGGGACTTGAATACAATGAGCAGTTCTTC.

The chain combines TRBV6-5 with TRBJ2-3, with D tentatively TRBD1 or TRBD2 (5 bases each). Germline V gives CDR1 MNHEY, CDR2 SVGAGI. V shed 2 bases and J shed 1 base, with 16 bases lying between them. This CDR3 is 17 amino acids long. CDR3 in amino acids: CASSYAPPGHGTDTQYF. The CDR3 nucleotides read TGTGCCAGCAGTTACGCCCCCCCGGGGCATGGCACAGATACGCAGTATTTT.

J is TRBJ2-7 and V is TRBV10-3; 9 bases are a match to TRBD1. Trimming cost V 6 bases and J 3 bases; bases outside gene matches: 6. Per the germline V gene, CDR1 is ENHRY and CDR2 is SYGVKD. CDR3 length: 14 residues. The CDR3 sequence is CAIRSGTGYYEQYF. CDR3 bases: TGTGCCATCAGATCCGGGACAGGGTACTACGAGCAGTACTTC.

V usage is TRBV24-1 and J usage is TRBJ1-1; D is unresolved. Looked up from germline, CDR1 is KGHDR and CDR2 is SFDVKD. The V and J ends lost 4 bases and 9 bases respectively, with 11 bases between them. The CDR3 is made up of 12 amino acids. CDR3 DNA: TGTGCCACCAGTGAACAGTATCGACAAGCTTTCTTT. Translated, it gives CATSEQYRQAFF.

The sample holds a few counts of this clonotype. The V call is TRBV6-5, the J call TRBJ2-1; 13 bases map to TRBD2. Trimming at V came to 4 bases and at J to 10 bases, leaving 10 bases not matched to a gene. Germline values: CDR1 MNHEY, CDR2 SVGAGI. The CDR3 is made up of 16 amino acids. The chain's CDR3 is CASSWTITSGRGEQFF. CDR3 DNA sequence: TGTGCCAGCAGTTGGACGATTACTAGCGGGAGGGGAGAGCAGTTCTTC.

This chain uses TRBV27 with TRBJ2-1; TRBD2 is a possible D gene (6 bases). CDR1 and CDR2 (germline): MNHEY, SMNVEV (reference sequence). Trimming stripped 7 bases from V and 9 bases from J, with 10 bases between. CDR3 length: 11 amino acids. This chain's CDR3 is CASIRGSEQFF. In nucleotides, the CDR3 is TGTGCCAGCATCCGGGGGAGTGAGCAGTTCTTC.

This clonotype was recorded at least ten times. The chain uses TRBV4-3 and TRBJ1-2; 7 positions match TRBD1. This CDR3 comprises 15 residues. Trimming took 1 base from V and 1 from J; bases not matched to a gene: 3. Germline CDR1 is LGHNA and CDR2 is YSLEER. The DNA for the CDR3 is TGCGCCAGCAGCCAAGGACAGGGTTTTAACTATGGCTACACCTTC. Its protein product is CASSQGQGFNYGYTF.

The genes are TRBV30 and TRBJ2-1; the match to TRBD2 covers 9 bases. The junction had 9 bases not matched to a gene; V was cut back by 0 bases and J by 9 bases. Germline V lookup: CDR1 GTSNPN, CDR2 SVGIG (reference sequence). This CDR3 has 15 amino acids. The DNA of the CDR3 is TGTGCCTGGAGTGTAGCGGGCGGGAGGGCCGGTGAGCAGTTCTTC. Translating it yields CAWSVAGGRAGEQFF.

This clonotype was detected a few times. The chain employs TRBV20-1 and TRBJ2-7; 7 bases match TRBD1. J gave up 7 bases and V 5 bases, and 14 bases lay outside the gene matches. The CDR3 runs 14 residues. CDR1 DFQATT and CDR2 SNEGSKA come from the germline V gene (reference sequence). CDR3 DNA: TGCAGTGCTTCGACAGGGCCCTTTGATGGTGAGCAGTACTTC. It codes for CSASTGPFDGEQYF.

The chain employs TRBV20-1 and TRBJ2-7, with D possibly TRBD2 on 5 matching bases. This CDR3 is 13 amino acids long. Trimming took 3 bases from V and 3 from J, leaving 12 bases between them. Germline V lookup: CDR1 DFQATT, CDR2 SNEGSKA (reference sequence). CDR3 nucleotide sequence: TGCAGTGCTAGGGGTAGCGTCCACTACGAGCAGTACTTC. Encoded protein: CSARGSVHYEQYF.

This clonotype was seen a handful of times. This chain links TRBV7-9 with TRBJ2-3, with a tentative D call TRBD2 (6 bases). Trimming took off 5 bases at V and 4 bases at J, with 16 bases between the two ends. The germline V gene encodes CDR1 SEHNR and CDR2 FQNEAQ (reference sequence). The CDR3 is made up of 15 amino acids. Written as DNA, the CDR3 is TGTGCCAGCAGCCGGGGACTCTATTCGTCAGATACGCAGTATTTT. This translates into CASSRGLYSSDTQYF. Complete variable domain (other parts from reference TRBV7-9 and TRBJ2-3): DTGVSQNPRHKITKRGQNVTFRCDPISEHNRLYWYRQTLGQGPEFLTYFQNEAQLEKSRLLSDRFSAERPKGSFSTLEIQRTEQGDSAMYLCASSRGLYSSDTQYFGPGTRLTVL.

J is TRBJ2-7 and V is TRBV4-2; D gene uncertain. CDR3 size: 16 residues. Trimming took 0 bases from V and 5 from J, leaving 17 bases between them. Looked up from germline, CDR1 is LGHNA and CDR2 is YNFKEQ. The CDR3: CASSQDSRRLNNEQYF. The CDR3 DNA sequence: TGTGCCAGCAGCCAAGATTCCCGACGGTTGAACAACGAGCAGTACTTC.

This clonotype appeared many times. CDR3 in DNA: TGTGCCAGCAGTTTAGCGGAGGGTGATACGCAGTATTTT. Translated, it gives CASSLAEGDTQYF. The V call is TRBV12-3 or TRBV12-4, the J call TRBJ2-3; D possibly corresponds to TRBD2 (6 bases). The CDR3 has 13 amino acids. Between the trimmed V and J ends, which lost 0 bases and 6 bases, there was a span of 7 bases.

This clonotype occurred a few times. The J gene is TRBJ2-7, the V gene TRBV20-1, with D possibly being TRBD2 (6 bases). The germline V gene has CDR1 DFQATT and CDR2 SNEGSKA (reference sequence). This CDR3 comprises 14 residues. Trimming shortened V by 6 bases and J by 0 bases, and 15 bases separated the two germline ends. In nucleotides, the CDR3 is TGCAGTGCCGTGGAATTCGGGGGCTCCTACGAGCAGTACTTC. Its protein is CSAVEFGGSYEQYF.

This clonotype has just a few counts. The chain carries TRBV12-3 or TRBV12-4 and TRBJ2-7; D possibly corresponds to TRBD1 (6 bases). V was shortened by 5 bases and J by 5 bases, with 13 bases between the two germline ends. The CDR3 is 13 residues long. The CDR3 region is CASSLQGSNEQYF. CDR3 sequence (DNA): TGTGCCAGCAGTCTACAGGGAAGCAACGAGCAGTACTTC.

This clonotype was counted ten times or more. The chain carries TRBV20-1 and TRBJ2-1; D call uncertain. The CDR3 covers 12 residues. The germline V gene has CDR1 DFQATT and CDR2 SNEGSKA (reference sequence). Trimming removed 7 bases from V and 7 bases from J, with 14 bases in between. CDR3 in DNA: TGCAGTGGTAGTCTCCTTAGAAATGAGCAGTTCTTC. Protein: CSGSLLRNEQFF.

The chain uses TRBV5-6 and TRBJ2-7; TRBD2 matches 7 bases. This CDR3 spans 17 amino acids. Germline values: CDR1 SGHDT, CDR2 YYEEEE. V was pared by 0 bases and J by 4 bases, with 13 bases of the junction left unmatched. CDR3 coding DNA: TGTGCCAGCAGCTTGGCCAGGAGGCTAGCGGCTAGATACGAGCAGTACTTC. This sequence encodes CASSLARRLAARYEQYF. The full variable domain, in which reference TRBV5-6 and TRBJ2-7 provide the parts outside the CDR3, is DAGVTQSPTHLIKTRGQQVTLRCSPKSGHDTVSWYQQALGQGPQFIFQYYEEEERQRGNFPDRFSGHQFPNYSSELNVNALLLGDSALYLCASSLARRLAARYEQYFGPGTRLTVT.

The genes are TRBV10-3 and TRBJ1-2; a weak D match, TRBD1 (6 bases). There are 15 residues in the CDR3. Trimming shortened V by 0 bases and J by 4 bases, and 12 bases separated the two germline ends. Germline CDR1 ENHRY, CDR2 SYGVKD. CDR3 bases: TGTGCCATCAGTGAGTCAACAGGGCGAAGCTATGGCTACACCTTC. Translating it yields CAISESTGRSYGYTF.

A few counts support this clonotype. This chain connects TRBV7-6 to TRBJ2-5; either TRBD1 or TRBD2 may supply D (5 bases each). The V end was cut by 4 bases, the J end by 5 bases, with 17 bases between. The CDR3 loop spans 15 amino acids. Germline CDR1 and CDR2: SGHVS and FNYEAQ. The CDR3 is CASSSTWGRGETQYF. CDR3 DNA sequence: TGTGCCAGCAGCTCGACGTGGGGACGTGGGGAGACCCAGTACTTC. Together with reference TRBV7-6 and TRBJ2-5, the CDR3 gives the full variable domain: GAGVSQSPRYKVTKRGQDVALRCDPISGHVSLYWYRQALGQGPEFLTYFNYEAQQDKSGLPNDRFSAERPEGSISTLTIQRTEQRDSAMYRCASSSTWGRGETQYFGPGTRLLVL.

This chain links TRBV7-2 with TRBJ2-1; D ambiguous. V was shortened by 7 bases and J by 8 bases, with 9 bases between the two germline ends. The CDR3 length is 11 residues. Germline CDR1 and CDR2: SGHTA and FQGNSA. The CDR3 DNA follows: TGTGCCAGCACCTTTTTCTATGAGCAGTTCTTC. Translating gives CASTFFYEQFF.

The chain links TRBV4-3 to TRBJ2-3, with TRBD2 matching 10 bases. The germline gives CDR1 LGHNA, CDR2 YSLEER. V shed 1 base and J 4 bases; nucleotides not matched to a gene: 2. The CDR3 is made up of 15 amino acids. CDR3 protein: CASSQVAGGADTQYF. The CDR3, as DNA: TGCGCCAGCAGCCAAGTAGCGGGAGGTGCAGATACGCAGTATTTT.

This CDR3 reads CASSHSQGFEPYEQYF. CDR3 DNA: TGTGCCAGCAGCCACTCCCAAGGATTTGAACCGTACGAGCAGTACTTC. This chain uses TRBV3-1 with TRBJ2-7; D remains ambiguous. The CDR3 covers 16 residues. Deletions cut 3 bases from V and 4 bases from J, with 19 bases between. Looked up from germline, CDR1 is LGHDT and CDR2 is YNNKEL (reference sequence).

The sample holds a few counts of this clonotype. The junction departs from germline at one end; a sequencing error may be responsible. V gene TRBV18 combines with J gene TRBJ1-5; D gene ambiguous. This CDR3 is built from 14 residues. Germline CDR1 reads KGHSH; CDR2 reads LQKENI. The CDR3 here is CASTPREHHQPQHF. DNA of the CDR3: TGTGCCAGCACACCTCGGGAGCACCATCAGCCCCAGCATTTT.

The chain links TRBV10-3 to TRBJ2-7; possibly TRBD1 for D (5 bases). Germline loops: CDR1 ENHRY, CDR2 SYGVKD. The CDR3 totals 11 residues. The V end lost 5 bases, the J end lost 6 bases, and 8 bases lay between the germline ends. The CDR3, as DNA: TGTGCCATCAGTAGGGGTTCCGAGCAGTACTTC. It yields the protein CAISRGSEQYF.